This TCR beta chain was obtained from a study of tumor-infiltrating lymphocytes in primary liver carcinoma. Background on the study: Both sexes were represented among patients, who were 30 to 69 years old. The study reported T1-T3 N0M0 tumors spanning 4.2 to 10 cm. Overall study results and limits: Tumor region pairs outstripped tumor-adjacent and tumor-blood pairs in overlap. The difference in top-250-clone fraction between tumors and blood was significant, favoring tumors (p = 0.039).

TCR beta cDNA was prepared out of around 460 ng total RNA by means of a constant-region primer. Libraries covering TCR beta were generated through three nested multiplex PCR rounds (using a slightly modified ARM-PCR). A C-beta reverse primer was combined with TRBV1-TRBV30 forward primers in the first two PCR rounds, and each round had around 11 cycles. TCRdb itself ran the multiplex PCR reads through MiXCR, one entry per CDR3 protein. The repertoire includes over 250,000 distinct CDR3 sequences, around 50% of them detected once, and about 17% sits in the top ten. There are 13 residues in the CDR3. Trimming shortened V by 2 bases and J by 3 bases, and 8 bases separated the two germline ends. Per germline, CDR1 ENHRY and CDR2 SYGVKD. Unsorted whole blood served as the source of blood RNA, and germline DNA was extracted as well. Remarks on this clonotype: The antigen is undetermined.

The clonotype originates from a woman in her 30s with primary liver carcinoma and hepatitis B virus infection. The V and J genes are TRBV10-3 and TRBJ2-7; D gene ambiguous. The sequenced material came from peripheral blood. CDR3 bases: TGTGCCATCAGTGAGGCTTGGTTCTACGAGCAGTACTTC. Its protein product is CAISEAWFYEQYF.